Listed below are T cell receptor beta chains from one sample, sequenced in a study of blood T cell repertoires in COVID-19. TCRdb's copy holds only in-frame clones and misses some; the assay was immunoSEQ multiplex PCR. Counted here are 70,000 to 85,000 clones, 82% occurring once; the ten biggest clones make up around a fifth. The material sequenced was peripheral blood. These receptors originate from a human donor in a cohort sampled during active COVID-19. The CDR3 runs from the conserved cysteine through the conserved F or W.

CDR3aa: CASSIQGINQPQHF
v_gene: TRBV5-6

CDR3aa: CASSQRQGRNGANVLTF
v_gene: TRBV3-1/TRBV3-2

CDR3aa: CASSYGTELYEQYF
v_gene: TRBV5-1

CDR3aa: CASSLDQGSRPQHF
v_gene: TRBV7-9

CDR3aa: CASRLAGGPTDTQYF
v_gene: TRBV27

CDR3aa: CASSSLSASYNEQFF
v_gene: TRBV7-9

CDR3aa: CASSQDEVRYDEAFF
v_gene: TRBV4-1

CDR3aa: CASSTKVAFF
v_gene: TRBV2

CDR3aa: CASSTPYLNEQFF
v_gene: TRBV19

CDR3aa: CASSWGQGAGETQYF
v_gene: TRBV5-1

CDR3aa: CASSLVVAGVRLDTQYF
v_gene: TRBV7-9

CDR3aa: CASRVRGGTEAFF
v_gene: TRBV6-4

CDR3aa: CASSTDRVGYGYTF
v_gene: TRBV3-1/TRBV3-2

CDR3aa: CTSSRSKKGRGSNEQFF
v_gene: TRBV1

CDR3aa: CASSSGTGSADTQYF
v_gene: TRBV19

CDR3aa: CASSQGLSSGGNEQFF
v_gene: TRBV4-2

CDR3aa: CASSLDGDTEAFF
v_gene: TRBV5-1

CDR3aa: CASNNIAGGRTEQYF
v_gene: TRBV6-5

CDR3aa: CASRGQGLYGYTF
v_gene: TRBV11-2

CDR3aa: CASSLGAGAGNTIYF
v_gene: TRBV5-5

CDR3aa: CASSQGTRAYEQYF
v_gene: TRBV6-6

CDR3aa: CASSLERASAEQYF
v_gene: TRBV5-1

CDR3aa: CASSRRQSYEQYF
v_gene: TRBV4-1

CDR3aa: CASTPGGTSVSYNEQFF
v_gene: TRBV28

CDR3aa: CASSRGQGGHGYTF
v_gene: TRBV19

CDR3aa: CASSPGLAGYNEQFF
v_gene: TRBV11-3

CDR3aa: CATSSPLAGVRNEQFF
v_gene: TRBV24-1

CDR3aa: CASSPSTAGTQYF
v_gene: TRBV5-5

CDR3aa: CASAGYNEQFF
v_gene: TRBV3-1/TRBV3-2

CDR3aa: CASSVGEETQYF
v_gene: TRBV9

CDR3aa: CASTVGGHSNQPQHF
v_gene: TRBV19

CDR3aa: CASTLIGGIDYGYTF
v_gene: TRBV28

CDR3aa: CASSRAGGAYSNQPQHF
v_gene: TRBV19

CDR3aa: CASSSLAGETYNEQFF
v_gene: TRBV4-2

CDR3aa: CSAAFRTPYSGANVLTF
v_gene: TRBV29-1

CDR3aa: CASSLGGPNTEAFF
v_gene: TRBV27

CDR3aa: CASSPSTVSYEQYF
v_gene: TRBV10-1

CDR3aa: CASSARTSGGPETQYF
v_gene: TRBV5-1

CDR3aa: CASSVDSSPYGYTF
v_gene: TRBV5-1

CDR3aa: CASSQRIGTSGGRQETQYF
v_gene: TRBV9

CDR3aa: CSVRVFLTGELFF
v_gene: TRBV29-1